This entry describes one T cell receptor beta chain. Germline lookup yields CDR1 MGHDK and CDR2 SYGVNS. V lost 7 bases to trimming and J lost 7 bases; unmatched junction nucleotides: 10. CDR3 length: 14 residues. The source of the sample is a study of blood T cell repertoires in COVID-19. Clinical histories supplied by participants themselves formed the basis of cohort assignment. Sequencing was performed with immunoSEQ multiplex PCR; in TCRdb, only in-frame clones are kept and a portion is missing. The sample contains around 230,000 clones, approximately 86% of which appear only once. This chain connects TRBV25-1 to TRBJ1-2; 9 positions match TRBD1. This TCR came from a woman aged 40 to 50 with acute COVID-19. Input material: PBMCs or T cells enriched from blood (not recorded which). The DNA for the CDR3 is TGTGCCAGCACTCACACCGGGACAGGGTTTGGCTACACCTTC. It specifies CASTHTGTGFGYTF.